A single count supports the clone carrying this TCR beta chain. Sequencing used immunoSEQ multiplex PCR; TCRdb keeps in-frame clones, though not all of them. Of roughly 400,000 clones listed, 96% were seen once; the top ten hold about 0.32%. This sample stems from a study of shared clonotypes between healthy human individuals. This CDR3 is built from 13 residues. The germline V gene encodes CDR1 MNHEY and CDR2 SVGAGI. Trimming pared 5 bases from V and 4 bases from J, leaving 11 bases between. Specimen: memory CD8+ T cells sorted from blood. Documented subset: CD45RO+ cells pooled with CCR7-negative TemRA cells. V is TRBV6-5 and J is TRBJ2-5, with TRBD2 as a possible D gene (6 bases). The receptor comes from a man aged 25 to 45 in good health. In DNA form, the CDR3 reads TGTGCCAGCAGTCGGGACTGGCTAGAGACCCAGTACTTC. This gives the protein CASSRDWLETQYF.